The next 7 T cell receptor beta chains were all read from a single sample in a study of neurological immune-mediated disorders. TCRdb reanalysed the 5' RACE reads using MiXCR and keeps one entry per CDR3 protein. The table shows more than 30,000 distinct CDR3 sequences, with 7.2% occurring only once. Sequencing used CD4+ T cells from blood. The receptors originated from a middle-aged man in good health.

This clonotype appeared many times. The V gene is TRBV3-1, the J gene TRBJ2-1, with D maybe TRBD2 (6 bases). The CDR3 sequence is 18 residues long. The V gene's germline CDR1 is LGHDT and CDR2 YNNKEL (reference sequence). The V gene lost 0 bases and the J gene lost 5 bases, with 20 bases spanning the gap. CDR3 loop: CASSQELGLSKTDNEQFF. The CDR3 bases are TGTGCCAGCAGCCAAGAATTGGGACTGAGCAAAACTGACAATGAGCAGTTCTTC.

There are many counts of this clonotype. The V and J genes are TRBV12-3 or TRBV12-4 and TRBJ2-1, with D hard to call. V gave up 3 bases and J gave up 7 bases, with 7 bases separating them. This CDR3 spans 12 amino acids. The CDR3 DNA follows: TGTGCCAGCAGTTTTGAGTGGAATGAGCAGTTCTTC. As protein: CASSFEWNEQFF.

There are a few counts of this clonotype. This sequence joins TRBV19 and TRBJ2-1; 11 nucleotides agree with TRBD1. The CDR3 totals 15 residues. Germline CDR1 is LNHDA and CDR2 is SQIVND (reference sequence). The trim removed 5 bases at V and 8 bases at J, leaving 8 bases unmatched. The CDR3 DNA reads as TGTGCCAGTAGTGACCGGGACAGGGGGTTGGATGAGCAGTTCTTC. Translation: CASSDRDRGLDEQFF.

The table lists this clonotype with many counts. The chain joins TRBV18 to TRBJ2-7; D possibly corresponds to TRBD1 (7 bases). Per germline, CDR1 KGHSH and CDR2 LQKENI. Trimming removed 1 base at V and 4 bases at J, with 17 bases between. This CDR3 has 16 amino acids. CDR3 in DNA: TGTGCCAGCTCACCACGGGTCGACAGGGCGGGGTACGAGCAGTACTTC. It is translated as CASSPRVDRAGYEQYF.

The table lists this clonotype with many counts. The genes are TRBV20-1 and TRBJ2-1, with 13 bases aligning to TRBD2. Losses at the gene ends were 1 base for V and 8 bases for J; bases not matched to a gene: 5. Germline V CDR1 and CDR2: DFQATT, SNEGSKA (reference sequence). The CDR3 spans 15 residues. CDR3 bases: TGCAGTGCTAGAGGACTAGCGGGAGGTCGAGATGAGCAGTTCTTC. Its protein is CSARGLAGGRDEQFF.

This clonotype was observed at least ten times. The chain couples TRBV28 to TRBJ1-1, with D maybe TRBD1 (6 bases). The CDR3 totals 13 residues. V lost 6 bases, J lost 9 bases, and 17 bases lay in between. The germline CDR1 and CDR2 sequences are MDHEN and SYDVKM. The CDR3 loop is CASSTGTGPQAFF. CDR3 coding DNA: TGTGCCAGCAGCACAGGGACGGGCCCCCAAGCTTTCTTT.

This clonotype appeared many times. The chain carries TRBV3-1 and TRBJ1-1, with D unclear. This CDR3 contains 13 residues. Germline V gives CDR1 LGHDT, CDR2 YNNKEL (reference sequence). Deletions cut 1 base from V and 10 bases from J, with 13 bases between. CDR3 sequence (DNA): TGTGCCAGCAGCCAAGTACCGGGCGCCCGAGCTTTCTTT. The encoded protein is CASSQVPGARAFF.